These T cell receptor beta chains were read from a single sample in a study of blood T cell repertoires in COVID-19. Some clones are missing from TCRdb's copy, which holds only in-frame ones; the method was immunoSEQ multiplex PCR. The table records some 200,000 clones, approximately 80% of them present only once. The sample consisted of peripheral blood. These receptors were collected from a woman of 80 years or more with acute or convalescent COVID-19. CDR3s include the opening cysteine and the closing phenylalanine or tryptophan. Fields, in order: clone size, D gene, J gene, V gene, CDR3 DNA, CDR3 protein. The D gene is left open where the match is weak. A clone size is listed for some rows: how often the clone was seen (once, few, many), or a class if it is expanded.

. . TRBJ2-2 TRBV6-2/TRBV6-3 TGTGCCAGCAGTTACCTTGGACTCCCGGGAGAGCTGTTTTTT CASSYLGLPGELFF
. . TRBJ2-6 TRBV7-3 TGTGCCAGCACCCCAGGGTTCCAAAGCTCTGGGGCCAACGTCCTGACTTTC CASTPGFQSSGANVLTF
. TRBD1 TRBJ1-6 TRBV30 TGTGCCTGGAGTGGAAAAACAGGGGGCAATTCACCCCTCCACTTT CAWSGKTGGNSPLHF
. TRBD1 TRBJ2-7 TRBV19 TGTGCCAGTAGTATACGTTCCGGGACAGGCAACTCCTACGAGCAGTACTTC CASSIRSGTGNSYEQYF
. . TRBJ1-2 TRBV19 TGTGCCAGTAGTACCCAGGGTGTCTATGGCTACACCTTC CASSTQGVYGYTF
once TRBD1 TRBJ1-1 TRBV10-3 TGTGCCATCAGTGAGTCACAGGGGGCCGGCAGGGAAGCTTTCTTT CAISESQGAGREAFF
. . TRBJ1-1 TRBV4-1 TGCGCCAGCAGCCCGATCGGTTTCACTGAAGCTTTCTTT CASSPIGFTEAFF
. . TRBJ1-6 TRBV30 TGTGCCTGGAGTGACGGACGGGGGGGAGGATCACCCCTCCACTTT CAWSDGRGGGSPLHF
. TRBD1 TRBJ2-3 TRBV15 TGTGCCACCAGCAGATCTTCGGGGACAGGGTCTAGCACAGATACGCAGTATTTT CATSRSSGTGSSTDTQYF
. TRBD2 TRBJ2-3 TRBV6-5 TGTGCCAGCAGTTCGGGACTAGCCGCAGATACGCAGTATTTT CASSSGLAADTQYF
. TRBD2 TRBJ2-1 TRBV30 TGTGCCTGGACCCTAGGACTAGCGGGGGGCAATGAGCAGTTCTTC CAWTLGLAGGNEQFF
once TRBD2 TRBJ2-1 TRBV6-2/TRBV6-3 TGTGCCAGCAGTCTGCTAGCGGGGGGACAAAGTGAGCAGTTCTTC CASSLLAGGQSEQFF
. TRBD2 TRBJ2-1 TRBV28 TGTGCCAGCAGTTCGTACACTACTAGCGGGCCTTACAATGAGCAGTTCTTC CASSSYTTSGPYNEQFF
. . TRBJ1-5 TRBV19 TGTGCCAGTACAATCGGAGGAGGGGGCAATCAGCCCCAGCATTTT CASTIGGGGNQPQHF
. TRBD1 TRBJ1-1 TRBV10-3 TGTGCCTTAGGGACAGGGCGAAACACTGAAGCTTTCTTT CALGTGRNTEAFF
few . TRBJ2-3 TRBV11-2 TGTGCCAGCAGCATCGGGGGAGGCACAGATACGCAGTATTTT CASSIGGGTDTQYF
. . TRBJ1-1 TRBV5-5 TGTGCCAGCAGCTTGGTGGGCGTGGGCACTGAAGCTTTCTTT CASSLVGVGTEAFF
. TRBD1 TRBJ2-1 TRBV7-9 TGTGCCAGCAGCACGCGGACAGGGAGGCAGTTCTTC CASSTRTGRQFF
. TRBD1 TRBJ2-7 TRBV5-1 TGCGCCAGCAGCTTGGGAGGGACAGGGGGGTCCTACGAGCAGTACTTC CASSLGGTGGSYEQYF
. . TRBJ2-1 TRBV4-3 TGCGCCAGCAGCCAAGGGGCGGGTAATGAGCAGTTCTTC CASSQGAGNEQFF
. . TRBJ1-2 TRBV19 TGTGCCAGTAGCCTCTTACCGGGGGATGGCTACACCTTC CASSLLPGDGYTF
. TRBD1 TRBJ1-2 TRBV4-2 TGTGCCAGCAGCCCCCGTTGGGGACAGGGGACGGATGGCTACACCTTC CASSPRWGQGTDGYTF
. TRBD2 TRBJ2-5 TRBV4-3 TGCGCCAGCAGCCAAGTGGGGGGGTACGGGGGCCAAGAGACCCAGTACTTC CASSQVGGYGGQETQYF
few TRBD2 TRBJ2-1 TRBV2 TGTGCCAGCAGTGTGGGACTAGCGGGAGGATGGGATGAGCAGTTCTTC CASSVGLAGGWDEQFF